This TCR beta chain comes out of a study of T cell changes during pregnancy in multiple sclerosis. This CDR3 contains 14 residues. Germline V lookup: CDR1 ENHRY, CDR2 SYGVKD. Trimming pared 5 bases from V and 2 bases from J, leaving 13 bases between. The repertoire was sequenced with immunoSEQ multiplex PCR; TCRdb's copy has only in-frame clones and lacks some. This table holds some 76,000 clones, approximately 91% found once. The gene calls are TRBV10-3 and TRBJ2-7; possible D gene TRBD1, 7 bases. The sequence was obtained from a female donor with multiple sclerosis, enrolled in a pregnancy study. Sequenced here: CD4+ T cells from peripheral blood mononuclear cells, sampled after pregnancy. The CDR3 sequence is CAISKEGAAYEQYF. CDR3 nucleotide sequence: TGTGCCATCAGTAAGGAGGGGGCAGCCTACGAGCAGTACTTC.